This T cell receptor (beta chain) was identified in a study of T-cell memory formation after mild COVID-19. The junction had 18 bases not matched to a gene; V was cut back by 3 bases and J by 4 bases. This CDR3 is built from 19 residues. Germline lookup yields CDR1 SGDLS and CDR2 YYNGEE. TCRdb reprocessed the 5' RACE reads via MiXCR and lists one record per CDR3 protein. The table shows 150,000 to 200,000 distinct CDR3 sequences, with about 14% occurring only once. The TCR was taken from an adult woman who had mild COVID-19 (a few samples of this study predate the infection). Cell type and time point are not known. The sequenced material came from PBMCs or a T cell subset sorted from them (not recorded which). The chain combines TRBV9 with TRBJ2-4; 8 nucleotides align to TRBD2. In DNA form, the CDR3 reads TGTGCCAGCAGCGGAGAACCGGGACTAGTTAGTTATAGGAAAAACATTCAGTACTTC. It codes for CASSGEPGLVSYRKNIQYF.